The rows below give T cell receptor beta chains drawn from one sample of a study of blood T cell repertoires in COVID-19. Some clones are missing from TCRdb's copy, which holds only in-frame ones; the method was immunoSEQ multiplex PCR. The table includes more than 25,000 clones, around 89% detected once. The sample comprised peripheral blood. Receptor source: a woman between 35 and 50 years old with active or convalescent COVID-19. The CDR3 runs from the conserved cysteine through the conserved F or W. The D gene is left open where the match is weak. Clone size appears in some rows only: once, few, many, or a class for an expanded clone.

>TRBJ2-2|NA|NA|TRBV5-6
TGTGCCAGCAGCCATGACGGGGCCGGGGAGCTGTTTTTT
CASSHDGAGELFF
>TRBJ2-1|NA|few|TRBV5-1
TGCGCCAGCAGCTTGGCCGGGGGAGCCCGAAACAATGAGCAGTTCTTC
CASSLAGGARNNEQFF
>TRBJ1-6|TRBD1|NA|TRBV14
TGTGCCAGCAGCCAAGGGGTGAGGGACAGGCGAAATTCACCCCTCCACTTT
CASSQGVRDRRNSPLHF
>TRBJ1-6|NA|NA|TRBV6-5
TGTGCCAGCAGCCCCGCGCAGGGCGTTAATTCACCCCTCCACTTT
CASSPAQGVNSPLHF
>TRBJ1-5|TRBD1|NA|TRBV5-6
TGTGCCAGCAGCGCGGGGACAGCGTCACGGCCCCAGCATTTT
CASSAGTASRPQHF
>TRBJ2-5|TRBD1|NA|TRBV29-1
TGCAGCGTTGAAAGTACAGGGGGCTGGGAGACCCAGTACTTC
CSVESTGGWETQYF
>TRBJ2-7|TRBD2|once|TRBV3-1/TRBV3-2
TGTGCCAGCAGCCAAGAACTAGCGGGAGAAGACGAGCAGTACTTC
CASSQELAGEDEQYF
>TRBJ2-4|NA|NA|TRBV7-2
TGTGCCAGCAGCTTAGTGCAGAATCTAGCCAAAAACATTCAGTACTTC
CASSLVQNLAKNIQYF
>TRBJ2-1|TRBD2|once|TRBV7-6
TGTGCCGTGAGGCGGGGTAGCGGGAGGCCCGGGGGCAATGAGCAGTTCTTC
CAVRRGSGRPGGNEQFF
>TRBJ1-1|TRBD1|NA|TRBV25-1
TGTGCCAGCAGTAGGACAGGGGGAACTGAAGCTTTCTTT
CASSRTGGTEAFF
>TRBJ2-3|NA|NA|TRBV20-1
TGCAGTGCTAGAGATCGGGGGAATCGGTATTTT
CSARDRGNRYF
>TRBJ2-5|NA|once|TRBV5-4
TGTGCCAGTCACCCCGGGGTCAACAGGGGAGGAGGGGAGACCCAGTACTTC
CASHPGVNRGGGETQYF
>TRBJ2-1|TRBD2|NA|TRBV10-2
TGCGCCAGCAGGCTGGGGACTAGCGGGGCCCCCCGGAATGAGCAGTTCTTC
CASRLGTSGAPRNEQFF
>TRBJ2-7|NA|NA|TRBV5-5
TGTGCCAGCAGCTTGAATGCAGGAACTCCCGGCGAGCAGTACTTC
CASSLNAGTPGEQYF
>TRBJ2-3|NA|NA|TRBV7-2
TGTGCCAGCAGCTTAGATCGGGGATGGACAGATACGCAGTATTTT
CASSLDRGWTDTQYF
>TRBJ1-3|TRBD1|NA|TRBV9
TGTGCCAGCAGCGTGGCAGGGGGAACTGGAAACACCATATATTTT
CASSVAGGTGNTIYF
>TRBJ2-7|NA|once|TRBV7-8
TGTGCCAGCAGCCCCACCAGCGAGCAGTACTTC
CASSPTSEQYF
>TRBJ1-3|NA|NA|TRBV21-1
TGTGCCAGCAGTAAACAGGAATTCTCTGGAAACACCATATATTTT
CASSKQEFSGNTIYF
>TRBJ2-6|NA|once|TRBV19
TGTGCCAGTAGTTCCGACAGCCTCTCTGGGGCCAACGTCCTGACTTTC
CASSSDSLSGANVLTF
>TRBJ2-7|TRBD2|NA|TRBV4-1
TGCGCCAGCAGCCAAGAAAGGAGCAGCGGGAGGGCGGCTGAGCAGTACTTC
CASSQERSSGRAAEQYF
>TRBJ2-7|TRBD2|NA|TRBV27
TGTGCCAGCACGGGACTAGCGGGAGCCACGACCCCCTACGAGCAGTACTTC
CASTGLAGATTPYEQYF
>TRBJ1-5|TRBD1|once|TRBV29-1
TGCAGCGTCAACGAAGACGGACAGGGGTTTCAGCCCCAGCATTTT
CSVNEDGQGFQPQHF
>TRBJ1-2|NA|NA|TRBV9
TGTGCCAGCAGCGTAGGCGGGGTAGGAGTAAGTGGCTACACCTTC
CASSVGGVGVSGYTF
>TRBJ2-3|NA|NA|TRBV6-2/TRBV6-3
TGTGCCAGCAGTTCCGGGATCATAAGCACAGATACGCAGTATTTT
CASSSGIISTDTQYF
>TRBJ2-7|NA|NA|TRBV7-9
TGTGCCAGCAGCTTAGGTCGAGATTGGGAGCAGTACTTC
CASSLGRDWEQYF
>TRBJ1-3|TRBD1|NA|TRBV3-1/TRBV3-2
TGTGCCAGCAGCCAAAGCATTAGACAGGGTTCAGGAAACACCATATATTTT
CASSQSIRQGSGNTIYF
>TRBJ2-1|TRBD2|NA|TRBV10-3
TGTGCCATCAGTGCGAGTACGGGGGGGCCGGTTGAGCAGTTCTTC
CAISASTGGPVEQFF
>TRBJ1-2|TRBD1|NA|TRBV7-9
TGTGCCAGCAGCTTAGCCGGGGACCCAGGACAGGGGGGATATGGCTACACCTTC
CASSLAGDPGQGGYGYTF
>TRBJ2-1|TRBD2|NA|TRBV27
TGTGCCAGCAGCCGCCTCCGAGCGGGGGAGGATGAGCAGTTCTTC
CASSRLRAGEDEQFF
>TRBJ2-7|NA|NA|TRBV12-3/TRBV12-4
TGTGCCAGCAGTTCGACCGGGTCCTACGAGCAGTACTTC
CASSSTGSYEQYF
>TRBJ1-5|NA|NA|TRBV6-5
TGTGCCAGCAGGCATGCACAGGGTTCTCAGCCCCAGCATTTT
CASRHAQGSQPQHF
>TRBJ2-7|TRBD2|NA|TRBV5-1
TGCGCCAGCAGCGCCGGACTAGCCTACGAGCAGTACTTC
CASSAGLAYEQYF
>TRBJ1-3|NA|NA|TRBV2
TGTGCCAGCAGGGCCGACAGCCACTCTGGAAACACCATATATTTT
CASRADSHSGNTIYF
>TRBJ1-2|NA|few|TRBV7-6
TGTGCCAGCAGCTTAGTACGCAGACAACCTGGTTTTAACTATGGCTACACCTTC
CASSLVRRQPGFNYGYTF
>TRBJ2-6|NA|NA|TRBV5-1
TGCGCCAGCAGCTTGCTATCCGGGTCTGGGGCCAACGTCCTGACTTTC
CASSLLSGSGANVLTF
>TRBJ2-7|NA|NA|TRBV6-5
TGTGCCAGCAACGCACATCGTAACTACGAGCAGTACTTC
CASNAHRNYEQYF
>TRBJ2-1|TRBD2|NA|TRBV7-6
TGTGCCAGCAGCCCGGGACTAGCTAGCTCCTACAATGAGCAGTTCTTC
CASSPGLASSYNEQFF
>TRBJ2-1|NA|NA|TRBV18
TGTGCCAGCTCACCAGCTAGCTGGGATGAGCAGTTCTTC
CASSPASWDEQFF
>TRBJ1-5|TRBD1|NA|TRBV6-4
TGTGCCAGCAGTAACCGGGACAGGGTCATACAGCCCCAGCATTTT
CASSNRDRVIQPQHF
>TRBJ2-2|NA|NA|TRBV12-3/TRBV12-4
TGTGCCAGCAGTCCAGGAACCGGGGAGCTGTTTTTT
CASSPGTGELFF
>TRBJ2-1|TRBD2|NA|TRBV7-9
TGTGCCAGCAGCTCAACTAGCGGGAGCGGGGATGAGCAGTTCTTC
CASSSTSGSGDEQFF
>TRBJ2-7|NA|NA|TRBV5-1
TGCGCCAGCAGTCGAAGCGAACTAAGCTCCTACGAGCAGTACTTC
CASSRSELSSYEQYF
>TRBJ2-7|TRBD2|NA|TRBV27
TGTGCCAGCAGCGACGCCGGGACTAGCGGGAGTATGAACGAGCAGTACTTC
CASSDAGTSGSMNEQYF
>TRBJ2-3|NA|NA|TRBV9
TGTGCCAGCAGCGCGCGAATGACTGTAAGCACAGATACGCAGTATTTT
CASSARMTVSTDTQYF
>TRBJ2-7|NA|once|TRBV2
TGTGCCAGCACCGGCCAGGGCCTCTACGAGCAGTACTTC
CASTGQGLYEQYF
>TRBJ1-5|TRBD1|NA|TRBV6-6
TGTGCCAGCAGTCCCAGGGGGAGTGCGTCGGGCAATCAGCCCCAGCATTTT
CASSPRGSASGNQPQHF
>TRBJ1-2|NA|NA|TRBV30
TGTGCCTGGAGTGTTCTTTTCGGGGAGGGCTACACCTTC
CAWSVLFGEGYTF
>TRBJ2-5|NA|NA|TRBV5-1
TGCGCCAGCGCCCCAAGACAGGTGGAGACAGAGACCCAGTACTTC
CASAPRQVETETQYF
>TRBJ1-5|NA|once|TRBV29-1
TGCAGCGTTGTTCAGGGGTCTAGGGATCAGCCCCAGCATTTT
CSVVQGSRDQPQHF
>TRBJ1-6|NA|few|TRBV2
TGTGCCAGCAGTGAAGCACGGGGAAATTCACCCCTCCACTTT
CASSEARGNSPLHF
>TRBJ2-7|NA|NA|TRBV12-3/TRBV12-4
TGTGCCAGCGCCTCGGCCTACGAGCAGTACTTC
CASASAYEQYF
>TRBJ2-5|NA|NA|TRBV4-2
TGTGCCAGCAGCCAAGGGACCACAGGCGGACCTCGGGAGACCCAGTACTTC
CASSQGTTGGPRETQYF
>TRBJ1-3|TRBD1|NA|TRBV18
TGTGCCAGCACCCGACAGGGTAATTCTGGAAACACCATATATTTT
CASTRQGNSGNTIYF
>TRBJ2-1|TRBD1|NA|TRBV6-2/TRBV6-3
TGTGCCAGCAGTTACAGACCGGGACAGGGGTACAATGAGCAGTTCTTC
CASSYRPGQGYNEQFF
>TRBJ1-2|NA|NA|TRBV6-5
TGTGCCAGCAGTTACCGAGGGAGGGGGGATGGCTACACCTTC
CASSYRGRGDGYTF